This T cell receptor (beta chain) was captured in a study of blood T cell repertoires in COVID-19. Study-wide context: Collection of acute and convalescent COVID-19 samples took place in the United States, Italy and Spain. T cells, B-cell-depleted T cells, or PBMCs supplied cDNA or gDNA.

Only a few counts were recorded for this clone. Authors' methods: By means of reference gene primer amplification, nucleated cell counts were estimated. Repertoires were generated with immunoSEQ multiplex PCR, while TCRdb's copy carries only in-frame clones and drops some. Clonal size and the V and J genes are those of that table, whereas D and trimming came from the DNA. The sample consists of fewer than 200,000 clones, 86% of them appearing once. With 3 bases clipped from V and 1 base from J, the junction kept 15 bases outside the gene matches. Germline V gene sequence: CDR1 MNHEY, CDR2 SMNVEV (reference sequence). The length of the CDR3 is 19 residues.

The source is a woman between 35 and 50 years old in a cohort exposed to, infected with or recovered from COVID-19 (not recorded which). The V call is TRBV27, the J call TRBJ2-7; 10 bases match TRBD2. The source material was PBMCs or T cells enriched from blood (not recorded which). CDR3: CASSLRGVAGGGSSYEQYF. Here the CDR3 DNA reads TGTGCCAGCAGTTTGAGGGGAGTAGCGGGGGGCGGGTCGTCCTACGAGCAGTACTTC.